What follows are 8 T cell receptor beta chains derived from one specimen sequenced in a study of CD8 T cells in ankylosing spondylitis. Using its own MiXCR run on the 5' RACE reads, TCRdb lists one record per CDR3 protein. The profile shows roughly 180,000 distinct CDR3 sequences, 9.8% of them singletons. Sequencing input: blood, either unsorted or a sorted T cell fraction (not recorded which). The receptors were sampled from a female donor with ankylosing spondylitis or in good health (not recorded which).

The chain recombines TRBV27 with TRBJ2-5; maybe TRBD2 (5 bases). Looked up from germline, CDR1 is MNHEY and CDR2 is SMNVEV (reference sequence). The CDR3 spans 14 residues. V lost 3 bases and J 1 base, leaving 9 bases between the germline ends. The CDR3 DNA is TGTGCCAGCAGTTTTGCGGGCCTCCAAGAGACCCAGTACTTC. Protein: CASSFAGLQETQYF.

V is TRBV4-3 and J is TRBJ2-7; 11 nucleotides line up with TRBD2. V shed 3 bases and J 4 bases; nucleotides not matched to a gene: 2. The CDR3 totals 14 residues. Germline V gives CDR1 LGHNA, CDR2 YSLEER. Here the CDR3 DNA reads TGCGCCAGCAGCCAGGGACTAGCGGAGTACGAGCAGTACTTC. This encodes CASSQGLAEYEQYF.

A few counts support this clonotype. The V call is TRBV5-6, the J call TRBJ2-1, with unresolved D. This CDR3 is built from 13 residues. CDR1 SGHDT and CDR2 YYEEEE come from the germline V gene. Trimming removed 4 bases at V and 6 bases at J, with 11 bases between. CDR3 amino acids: CASSLGLSNEQFF. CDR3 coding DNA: TGTGCCAGCAGCCTGGGCCTCTCCAATGAGCAGTTCTTC.

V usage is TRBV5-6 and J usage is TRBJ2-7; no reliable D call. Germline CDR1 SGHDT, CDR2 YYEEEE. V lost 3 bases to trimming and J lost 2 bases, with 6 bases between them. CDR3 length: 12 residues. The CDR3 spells CASSYGTYEQYF. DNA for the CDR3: TGTGCCAGCAGCTATGGGACCTACGAGCAGTACTTC. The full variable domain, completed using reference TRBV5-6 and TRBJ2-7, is DAGVTQSPTHLIKTRGQQVTLRCSPKSGHDTVSWYQQALGQGPQFIFQYYEEEERQRGNFPDRFSGHQFPNYSSELNVNALLLGDSALYLCASSYGTYEQYFGPGTRLTVT.

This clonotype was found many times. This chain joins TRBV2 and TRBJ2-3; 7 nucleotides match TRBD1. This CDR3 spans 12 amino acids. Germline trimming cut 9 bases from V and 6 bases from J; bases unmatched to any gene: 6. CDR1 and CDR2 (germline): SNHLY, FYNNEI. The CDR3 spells CARRDRDDTQYF. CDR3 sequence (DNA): TGTGCCAGAAGAGACAGGGACGATACGCAGTATTTT.

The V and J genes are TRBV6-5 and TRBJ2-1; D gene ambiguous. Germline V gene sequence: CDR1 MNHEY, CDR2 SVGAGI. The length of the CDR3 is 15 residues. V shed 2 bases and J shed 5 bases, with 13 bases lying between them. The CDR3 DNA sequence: TGTGCCAGCAGTTACGGTGGCAGGAGAGACAATGAGCAGTTCTTC. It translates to CASSYGGRRDNEQFF.

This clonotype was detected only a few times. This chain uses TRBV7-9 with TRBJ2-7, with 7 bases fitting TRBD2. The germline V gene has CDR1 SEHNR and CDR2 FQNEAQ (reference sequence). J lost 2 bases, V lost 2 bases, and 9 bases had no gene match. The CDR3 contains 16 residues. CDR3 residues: CASSLPRDYETYEQYF. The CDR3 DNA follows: TGTGCCAGCAGCTTACCACGGGACTACGAAACCTACGAGCAGTACTTC.

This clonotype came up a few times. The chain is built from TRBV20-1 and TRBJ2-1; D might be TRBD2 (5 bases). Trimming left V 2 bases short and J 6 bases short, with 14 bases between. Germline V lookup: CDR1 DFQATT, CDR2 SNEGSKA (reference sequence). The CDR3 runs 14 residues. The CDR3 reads CSARSLDGVNEQFF. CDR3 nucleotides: TGCAGTGCTAGATCGCTGGACGGGGTCAATGAGCAGTTCTTC.